These 5 T cell receptor beta chains came from one sample sequenced in a study of control samples from healthy donors and cancer patients. The repertoire was sequenced with immunoSEQ multiplex PCR; TCRdb's copy has only in-frame clones and lacks some. The sample holds 110,000 to 150,000 clones; roughly 94% are singletons and the top ten take around 13%. The sequencing sample was made of blood. Source of these receptors: a middle-aged man in good health.

The chain couples TRBV10-1 to TRBJ2-3; tentatively, D is TRBD2 (7 bases). V was cut by 2 bases and J by 1 base, with 10 bases left in between. The CDR3 sequence is 15 residues long. The germline V gene has CDR1 WNHNN and CDR2 SYGVQD (reference sequence). The CDR3 sequence: CASSEGRGRTDTQYF. CDR3 nucleotides: TGCGCCAGCAGTGAGGGGCGGGGGCGCACAGATACGCAGTATTTT.

The V gene is TRBV24-1, the J gene TRBJ1-2; 12 bases line up with TRBD1. Per germline, CDR1 KGHDR and CDR2 SFDVKD. Germline trimming cut 3 bases from V and 4 bases from J; bases unmatched to any gene: 11. The CDR3 spans 18 residues. CDR3 amino acids: CATSDPGTGGAHGYGYTF. Written as DNA, the CDR3 is TGTGCCACCAGTGATCCCGGGACAGGGGGCGCGCATGGCTATGGCTACACCTTC.

The chain recombines TRBV24-1 with TRBJ2-5; 8 bases line up with TRBD1. The germline gives CDR1 KGHDR, CDR2 SFDVKD. V was clipped by 1 base and J by 4 bases; unmatched bases: 7. This CDR3 comprises 16 residues. CDR3 nucleotide sequence: TGTGCCACCAGTGATTTCTCGGACAGGGTCCCAGAGACCCAGTACTTC. Its translation is CATSDFSDRVPETQYF.

This chain joins TRBV7-2 and TRBJ2-1; D may be TRBD1 or TRBD2 (5 bases each). V was cut by 3 bases and J by 8 bases, with 11 bases left in between. The CDR3 length is 13 residues. The germline CDR1 and CDR2 sequences are SGHTA and FQGNSA. The DNA of the CDR3 is TGTGCCAGCAGCTTCCAGGGAGCCCATGAGCAGTTCTTC. As protein: CASSFQGAHEQFF.

The chain joins TRBV28 to TRBJ2-2; TRBD1 is a possible D gene (6 bases). The V end was cut by 0 bases, the J end by 6 bases, with 17 bases between. Germline CDR1 reads MDHEN; CDR2 reads SYDVKM. This CDR3 has 17 residues. For the CDR3, the DNA is TGTGCCAGCAGTTTATGGACAGGCTTGCACGCTTCCGGGGAGCTGTTTTTT. Translating gives CASSLWTGLHASGELFF.